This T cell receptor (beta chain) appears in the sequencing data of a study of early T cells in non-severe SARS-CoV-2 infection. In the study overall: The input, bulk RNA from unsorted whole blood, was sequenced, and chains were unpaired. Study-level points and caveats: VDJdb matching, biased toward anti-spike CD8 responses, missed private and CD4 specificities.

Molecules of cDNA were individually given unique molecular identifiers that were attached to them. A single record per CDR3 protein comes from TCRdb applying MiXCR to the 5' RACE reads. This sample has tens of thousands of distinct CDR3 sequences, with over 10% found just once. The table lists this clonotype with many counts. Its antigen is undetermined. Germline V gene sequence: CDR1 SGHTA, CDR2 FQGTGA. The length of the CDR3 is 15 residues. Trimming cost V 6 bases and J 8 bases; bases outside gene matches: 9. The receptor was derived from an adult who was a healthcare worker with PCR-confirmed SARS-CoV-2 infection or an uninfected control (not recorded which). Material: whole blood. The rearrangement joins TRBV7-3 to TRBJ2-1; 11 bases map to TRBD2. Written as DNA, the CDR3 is TGTGCCAGCAGACGTACTAGCGGGGGATTCGATGAGCAGTTCTTC. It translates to CASRRTSGGFDEQFF.